What follows are 32 T cell receptor beta chains derived from one specimen sequenced in a study of blood T cell repertoires in COVID-19. Repertoires were generated with immunoSEQ multiplex PCR, while TCRdb's copy carries only in-frame clones and drops some. The repertoire holds 100,000 to 150,000 clones, with more than 60% as singletons. What was sequenced was peripheral blood. The source is a woman between 65 and 79 years old with acute or convalescent COVID-19.

In nucleotides, the CDR3 is TGTGCCAGCAGCCCCCCGGACAGTGAAAAACTGTTTTTT. Translating it yields CASSPPDSEKLFF. The rearrangement joins TRBV7-9 to TRBJ1-4; TRBD1 is a possible D gene (6 bases). Deletions cut 5 bases from V and 7 bases from J, with 11 bases between. CDR3 length equals 13 residues. Germline values: CDR1 SEHNR, CDR2 FQNEAQ (reference sequence).

V gene TRBV15 combines with J gene TRBJ1-1, with unresolved D. The germline V gene encodes CDR1 LNHNV and CDR2 YYDKDF (reference sequence). V lost 2 bases, J lost 2 bases, and 9 bases lay in between. This CDR3 contains 14 residues. This chain's CDR3 is CATSRPSVNTEAFF. DNA for the CDR3: TGTGCCACCAGCAGACCTTCCGTTAACACTGAAGCTTTCTTT.

This chain connects TRBV18 to TRBJ1-2; TRBD1 might be the D (5 bases). This CDR3 region has 14 residues. Per germline, CDR1 KGHSH and CDR2 LQKENI. V shed 0 bases and J shed 0 bases, with 5 bases lying between them. The CDR3 DNA follows: TGTGCCAGCTCACCACCGGGGCCTAACTATGGCTACACCTTC. Encoded protein: CASSPPGPNYGYTF.

The rearrangement links TRBV19 to TRBJ2-2, with a tentative D call TRBD1 (6 bases). The CDR3 sequence is 16 residues long. The germline CDR1 and CDR2 sequences are LNHDA and SQIVND (reference sequence). Deletions cut 3 bases from V and 1 base from J, with 12 bases between. The CDR3, as DNA: TGTGCCAGTAGTATGGCCAGGGGCTGGAACACCGGGGAGCTGTTTTTT. It is translated as CASSMARGWNTGELFF.

The rearrangement links TRBV24-1 to TRBJ2-1; TRBD2 aligns across 7 bases. The CDR3 runs 16 residues. Germline CDR1 reads KGHDR; CDR2 reads SFDVKD. Losses at the gene ends were 2 bases for V and 2 bases for J; bases not matched to a gene: 5. CDR3 nucleotide sequence: TGTGCCACCAGTGATTCGAGCGGGATCCCCTACAATGAGCAGTTCTTC. Translated, it gives CATSDSSGIPYNEQFF.

V is TRBV7-2 and J is TRBJ1-5; D is undetermined. Trimming took 0 bases from V and 0 from J, leaving 6 bases between them. Germline loops: CDR1 SGHTA, CDR2 FQGNSA. The CDR3 totals 15 residues. The CDR3 loop reads CASSLASNSNQPQHF. CDR3 nucleotide sequence: TGTGCCAGCAGCTTAGCATCCAATAGCAATCAGCCCCAGCATTTT.

This clone was seen more than once but under ten times. This rearrangement joins TRBV4-2 to TRBJ2-2; 9 bases match TRBD2. This CDR3 region has 15 residues. Germline V gene lookup returns CDR1 LGHNA and CDR2 YNFKEQ. V lost 5 bases, J lost 3 bases, and 4 bases stayed unmatched. The CDR3: CASSSGRSDTGELFF. CDR3 coding DNA: TGTGCCAGCAGCAGCGGGAGGAGTGACACCGGGGAGCTGTTTTTT.

The CDR3 loop is CASSLSGTPYGYTF. The CDR3 DNA reads as TGTGCCAGCAGCTTAAGCGGGACCCCTTATGGCTACACCTTC. The chain combines TRBV7-2 with TRBJ1-2; possibly TRBD1 for D (5 bases). The germline V gene has CDR1 SGHTA and CDR2 FQGNSA. V gave up 2 bases and J gave up 5 bases, with 12 bases separating them. The CDR3 runs to 14 residues.

This sequence joins TRBV19 and TRBJ2-3; TRBD1 matches at 8 bases. V lost 8 bases and J lost 4; bases outside the gene matches: 8. Per the germline V gene, CDR1 is LNHDA and CDR2 is SQIVND (reference sequence). The CDR3 loop spans 14 amino acids. The chain's CDR3 is CASQPGQVPDTQYF. For the CDR3, the DNA is TGTGCCAGTCAACCGGGACAGGTGCCAGATACGCAGTATTTT.

V and J are TRBV10-3 and TRBJ1-4; tentatively, D is TRBD1 (5 bases). Germline V gene lookup returns CDR1 ENHRY and CDR2 SYGVKD. V was shortened by 6 bases and J by 13 bases, with 18 bases between the two germline ends. This CDR3 is 13 amino acids long. The CDR3 region has the DNA TGTGCCATCAGACAGGCCGAATTAGGCGGACTGTTTTTT. Translated, it gives CAIRQAELGGLFF.

The chain joins TRBV5-6 to TRBJ1-2; 9 bases fit TRBD1. The CDR3 has 13 amino acids. Losses at the gene ends were 0 bases for V and 7 bases for J; bases not matched to a gene: 1. The germline CDR1 and CDR2 sequences are SGHDT and YYEEEE. The CDR3 loop reads CASSLDRGLGYTF. The DNA for the CDR3 is TGTGCCAGCAGCTTGGACAGGGGGCTTGGCTACACCTTC.

V gene TRBV7-3 combines with J gene TRBJ2-1; 8 bases are shared with TRBD2. V dropped 5 bases and J dropped 3; count of bases not matched to a gene: 6. CDR1 SGHTA and CDR2 FQGTGA come from the germline V gene. CDR3 length equals 15 residues. The CDR3 is CASSPTAGDYNEQFF. The CDR3 coding sequence is TGTGCCAGCAGCCCAACAGCGGGAGACTACAATGAGCAGTTCTTC.

The V gene is TRBV5-8, the J gene TRBJ1-4, with 10 bases that match TRBD1. The germline V gene has CDR1 SGHTS and CDR2 YDEGEE. The CDR3 is 19 amino acids. V dropped 4 bases and J dropped 2; count of bases not matched to a gene: 14. CDR3 DNA: TGTGCCAGCAGCCGGCCCGGGACAGGGGTTGGTACGACTAATGAAAAACTGTTTTTT. Protein product: CASSRPGTGVGTTNEKLFF. The whole variable domain, remainder taken from reference TRBV5-8 and TRBJ1-4, is EAGVTQSPTHLIKTRGQQATLRCSPISGHTSVYWYQQALGLGLQFLLWYDEGEERNRGNFPPRFSGRQFPNYSSELNVNALELEDSALYLCASSRPGTGVGTTNEKLFFGSGTQLSVL.

The chain couples TRBV5-5 to TRBJ2-7; 7 bases are a match to TRBD2. V lost 0 bases and J lost 4; bases outside the gene matches: 1. This CDR3 spans 13 amino acids. Germline V CDR1 and CDR2: SGHKS, YYEKEE (reference sequence). The CDR3 DNA reads TGTGCCAGCAGCTTGGCGCGGGAGTACGAGCAGTACTTC. Residues: CASSLAREYEQYF.

Of note for this clone: Its ends do not fully match the called genes, so a read error is possible. This sample includes further DNA sequences coding for the same CDR3. This chain uses TRBV3-1 (or the pseudogene TRBV3-2) with TRBJ2-2; possible D gene TRBD2, 5 bases. There are 15 residues in the CDR3. Per the germline V gene, CDR1 is LGHDT and CDR2 is YNNKEL (reference sequence). The CDR3 loop reads CASSQDGGNTGELFF. The CDR3 DNA follows: TGTGCCAGTAGCCAAGATGGAGGCAACACCGGGGAGCTGTTTTTT.

The rearrangement uses TRBV4-3 and TRBJ2-2, with D tentatively TRBD2 (6 bases). This CDR3 region has 15 residues. Germline assignment: CDR1 LGHNA and CDR2 YSLEER. V lost 1 base to trimming and J lost 4 bases, with 10 bases between them. CDR3: CASSQGGTATGELFF. The DNA for the CDR3 is TGCGCCAGCAGCCAAGGAGGGACTGCCACCGGGGAGCTGTTTTTT.

The genes are TRBV27 and TRBJ2-5; 7 bases are shared with TRBD2. V shed 3 bases, J shed 2 bases, and the junction held 3 bases outside the gene matches. Germline-derived CDR1 and CDR2 are MNHEY and SMNVEV (reference sequence). The CDR3 totals 14 residues. The chain's CDR3 is CASSLGGGQETQYF. DNA for the CDR3: TGTGCCAGCAGTTTGGGGGGGGGACAAGAGACCCAGTACTTC.

The chain links TRBV15 to TRBJ2-1, with 10 nucleotides matching TRBD1. The length of the CDR3 is 14 residues. Losses at the gene ends were 6 bases for V and 8 bases for J; bases not matched to a gene: 7. Per germline, CDR1 LNHNV and CDR2 YYDKDF (reference sequence). The CDR3 is CATSRDRGQDEQFF. DNA for the CDR3: TGTGCCACCAGTCGAGACAGGGGGCAAGATGAGCAGTTCTTC.

This clone was observed a handful of times. The rearrangement links TRBV19 to TRBJ1-4, with 7 bases that match TRBD1. CDR1 LNHDA and CDR2 SQIVND come from the germline V gene (reference sequence). With V trimmed by 7 bases and J by 6 bases, 5 bases remained unmatched. This CDR3 has 13 amino acids. For the CDR3, the DNA is TGTGCCAGTATTACCGGGACAGATGAAAAACTGTTTTTT. It is translated as CASITGTDEKLFF.

The chain couples TRBV3-1 (or the pseudogene TRBV3-2) to TRBJ2-1; the D gene is possibly TRBD2 (5 bases). Germline-derived CDR1 and CDR2 are LGHDT and YNNKEL (reference sequence). The CDR3 runs 15 residues. V was pared by 4 bases and J by 8 bases, with 18 bases between. DNA for the CDR3: TGTGCCAGCAGCCTTATCGATCGACCGAGGGATGAGCAGTTCTTC. It specifies CASSLIDRPRDEQFF.

The chain is built from TRBV9 and TRBJ2-2; TRBD2 might be the D (5 bases). This CDR3 has 14 residues. Trimming removed 4 bases from V and 1 base from J, with 8 bases in between. Germline CDR1 SGDLS, CDR2 YYNGEE. The CDR3 region is CASSSRGNTGELFF. The CDR3, as DNA: TGTGCCAGCAGCTCCCGGGGGAACACCGGGGAGCTGTTTTTT. Supplemented by reference TRBV9 and TRBJ2-2, the full variable domain reads DSGVTQTPKHLITATGQRVTLRCSPRSGDLSVYWYQQSLDQGLQFLIQYYNGEERAKGNILERFSAQQFPDLHSELNLSSLELGDSALYFCASSSRGNTGELFFGEGSRLTVL.

This clone was seen a handful of times. The CDR3 DNA sequence: TGTGCCAGCAGCCCCCGGGAAAGCTCCAATTCACCCCTCCACTTT. Its translation is CASSPRESSNSPLHF. The chain couples TRBV9 to TRBJ1-6; D ambiguous. CDR1 SGDLS and CDR2 YYNGEE come from the germline V gene. The CDR3 has 15 residues. Trimming shortened V by 4 bases and J by 7 bases, and 15 bases separated the two germline ends.

The J gene is TRBJ1-3, the V gene TRBV5-1; 9 bases map to TRBD1. The CDR3 has 16 residues. Trimming cost V 4 bases and J 0 bases; bases outside gene matches: 5. From germline, CDR1 is SGHRS and CDR2 YFSETQ. CDR3 DNA: TGCGCCAGCAGCAATCCGGGACAGGGCTCTGGAAACACCATATATTTT. Translation: CASSNPGQGSGNTIYF.

The chain joins TRBV21-1 to TRBJ1-5; the table's D call of TRBD1 was not tested on the DNA. TRBV21-1 is reported as a pseudogene. The length of the CDR3 is 12 residues. The CDR3 DNA follows: TGTGCCTTGGACAGGGACAATCAGCCCCAGCATTTT. Protein sequence: CALDRDNQPQHF.

This sequence joins TRBV4-3 and TRBJ2-7; D gene ambiguous. The CDR3 is 13 residues long. Germline CDR1 and CDR2: LGHNA and YSLEER. V was cut by 1 base and J by 8 bases, with 12 bases left in between. This CDR3 reads CASSQGFDTQQYF. The CDR3 DNA reads as TGCGCCAGCAGCCAAGGGTTTGACACCCAGCAGTACTTC.

J is TRBJ2-1 and V is TRBV5-4, with TRBD1 identical over 7 bases. This CDR3 region has 13 residues. Germline V gives CDR1 SGHNT, CDR2 YYREEE (reference sequence). V shed 4 bases and J 6 bases; nucleotides not matched to a gene: 4. The CDR3 nucleotides are TGTGCCAGCAGCCTGACAGGGATCAATGAGCAGTTCTTC. Translation gives CASSLTGINEQFF. Combining the CDR3 with reference TRBV5-4 and TRBJ2-1 gives the whole variable domain ETGVTQSPTHLIKTRGQQVTLRCSSQSGHNTVSWYQQALGQGPQFIFQYYREEENGRGNFPPRFSGLQFPNYSSELNVNALELDDSALYLCASSLTGINEQFFGPGTRLTVL.

V gene TRBV7-2 combines with J gene TRBJ2-1; TRBD2 aligns across 8 bases. The CDR3 extends over 15 amino acids. Germline V CDR1 and CDR2: SGHTA, FQGNSA. J was trimmed by 7 bases and V by 5 bases; bases with no gene match: 10. The CDR3 protein is CASSPRRRGANEQFF. CDR3 sequence (DNA): TGTGCCAGCAGCCCGAGGAGGCGGGGGGCAAATGAGCAGTTCTTC.

In the case of this clone: The junction and the germline gene differ at one end; a read error may be behind it. The V call is TRBV5-8, the J call TRBJ2-7; D perhaps matches TRBD1 (6 bases). CDR3 length: 12 residues. The germline V gene encodes CDR1 SGHTS and CDR2 YDEGEE. This CDR3 reads CASSREAGAAIF. CDR3 bases: TGTGCCAGCAGCAGAGAAGCAGGGGCTGCCATATTC. Looking up the rest from reference TRBV5-8 and TRBJ2-7 gives the full variable domain: EAGVTQSPTHLIKTRGQQATLRCSPISGHTSVYWYQQALGLGLQFLLWYDEGEERNRGNFPPRFSGRQFPNYSSELNVNALELEDSALYLCASSREAGAAIFGPGTRLTVT.

This clone has just one count. The V and J genes are TRBV10-3 and TRBJ1-1, with 8 bases aligning to TRBD1. V lost 5 bases, J lost 11 bases, and 10 bases stayed unmatched. The CDR3 spans 13 residues. CDR1 is ENHRY, CDR2 SYGVKD, per germline. CDR3 region: CAISRDRGQGAFF. The CDR3, as DNA: TGTGCCATCAGTCGCGACAGGGGACAAGGGGCTTTCTTT.

J is TRBJ2-3 and V is TRBV6-5, with 8 bases matching TRBD1. The germline V gene has CDR1 MNHEY and CDR2 SVGAGI. The V gene end was trimmed by 2 bases and the J gene end by 5 bases; junction bases not matched to a gene: 9. The CDR3 runs 16 residues. The CDR3 nucleotides read TGTGCCAGCAGTTACGGGACGACAGGGGCAAGAGATACGCAGTATTTT. It is translated as CASSYGTTGARDTQYF.

This clone was seen a handful of times. The chain links TRBV7-6 to TRBJ1-1; 10 bases align to TRBD1. Looked up from germline, CDR1 is SGHVS and CDR2 is FNYEAQ. This CDR3 region has 17 residues. After removal of 1 base from V and 5 bases from J, the junction contained 10 bases not matched to a gene. The CDR3 DNA is TGTGCCAGCAGCTTAGTCCCGACAGGGGGCTGGGGAACTGAAGCTTTCTTT. Its protein product is CASSLVPTGGWGTEAFF.

In this sample, this clone turned up a few times. The DNA is omitted, as the CDR3 cannot be located on it reliably, and the CDR3 follows TCRdb's listing. This chain uses TRBV27 with TRBJ1-6. The V gene's germline CDR1 is MNHEY and CDR2 SMNVEV (reference sequence). 14 amino acids form the CDR3, both terminal residues included. The CDR3 spells CASSSSGSYSPLHF.